These 13 T cell receptor beta chains were sequenced from one sample in a study of T cell responses to AZD1222 COVID-19 vaccine. The repertoire was sequenced with immunoSEQ multiplex PCR; TCRdb's copy has only in-frame clones and lacks some. The sample yields about 120,000 clones, 93% seen once. Sample: peripheral blood, taken 28 days after the second AZD1222 dose. These receptor sequences come from an adult who received the AZD1222 COVID-19 vaccine.

V gene TRBV29-1 combines with J gene TRBJ2-7; D uncertain. CDR1 is SQVTM and CDR2 is ANQGSEA in the germline V gene. The CDR3 extends over 11 amino acids. V gave up 7 bases and J gave up 0 bases, with 7 bases separating them. CDR3 sequence reads: CSGGSSYEQYF. CDR3 DNA sequence: TGCAGCGGCGGTAGCTCCTACGAGCAGTACTTC.

In this sample, this clone turned up once. V gene TRBV2 combines with J gene TRBJ1-1; 7 bases match TRBD1. The ends lost 6 bases at V and 1 base at J; junction bases unmatched: 5. Germline V gives CDR1 SNHLY, CDR2 FYNNEI. The CDR3 has 14 residues. CDR3 sequence: CASRGDRPNTEAFF. CDR3 sequence (DNA): TGTGCCAGCAGGGGGGACAGACCGAACACTGAAGCTTTCTTT.

This clone was seen once. The gene calls are TRBV10-3 and TRBJ1-2, with D possibly TRBD1 on 6 matching bases. The length of the CDR3 is 14 residues. V lost 9 bases, J lost 4 bases, and 18 bases lay in between. The V gene's germline CDR1 is ENHRY and CDR2 SYGVKD. The DNA for the CDR3 is TGTGCCATACCTCAGGGGAATGGGGCCTATGGCTACACCTTC. Translation gives CAIPQGNGAYGYTF.

The rearrangement joins TRBV7-9 to TRBJ2-3, with D perhaps TRBD1 or TRBD2 (5 bases each). Germline loops: CDR1 SEHNR, CDR2 FQNEAQ (reference sequence). The CDR3 totals 15 residues. V lost 1 base to trimming and J lost 10 bases, with 18 bases between them. The CDR3 protein is CASSLGGRAGGPQYF. Written as DNA, the CDR3 is TGTGCCAGCAGCTTAGGGGGCAGGGCCGGAGGTCCGCAGTATTTT.

This sequence joins TRBV27 and TRBJ2-2, with a tentative D call TRBD2 (6 bases). CDR3 length: 14 residues. V was pared by 10 bases and J by 4 bases, with 16 bases between. The V gene's germline CDR1 is MNHEY and CDR2 SMNVEV (reference sequence). In DNA form, the CDR3 reads TGTGCCACCAGAACCCTCGGGAGCACCGGGGAGCTGTTTTTT. This codes for CATRTLGSTGELFF.

The chain recombines TRBV4-1 with TRBJ2-7; the D gene could be TRBD1 or TRBD2 (5 bases each). The germline CDR1 and CDR2 sequences are MGHRA and YSYEKL. V was trimmed by 3 bases and J by 5 bases, leaving 23 bases between them. This CDR3 spans 17 amino acids. The CDR3 spells CASSHTPGTTHGDEQYF. The CDR3 DNA reads TGCGCCAGCAGCCACACACCTGGGACCACACACGGGGACGAGCAGTACTTC.

CDR3 nucleotide sequence: TGTGCCAGCAGCCGCGGGACAGCCGACCTCTCTGGAAACACCATATATTTT. Translated, it gives CASSRGTADLSGNTIYF. This chain connects TRBV7-9 to TRBJ1-3; the match to TRBD1 covers 7 bases. This CDR3 region has 17 residues. Per the germline V gene, CDR1 is SEHNR and CDR2 is FQNEAQ (reference sequence). The trim removed 5 bases at V and 0 bases at J, leaving 10 bases unmatched.

The chain combines TRBV19 with TRBJ1-3, with D possibly being TRBD1 (6 bases). The V gene's germline CDR1 is LNHDA and CDR2 SQIVND (reference sequence). The CDR3 runs 15 residues. Trimming cost V 7 bases and J 0 bases, with 13 bases left between them. CDR3 sequence (DNA): TGTGCCAGTACGGATCAGGGGAACTCTGGAAACACCATATATTTT. Its translation: CASTDQGNSGNTIYF.

The V gene is TRBV30, the J gene TRBJ1-6, with 10 bases that match TRBD1. Trimming at V came to 2 bases and at J to 9 bases, leaving 4 bases not matched to a gene. This CDR3 has 14 residues. Germline CDR1 is GTSNPN and CDR2 is SVGIG (reference sequence). The CDR3 loop is CAWSRDRGSSPLHF. The CDR3 DNA reads TGTGCCTGGAGTAGGGACAGGGGTAGTTCACCCCTCCACTTT.

About this clone: Germline and junction disagree at one end, which may indicate a read error. This rearrangement joins TRBV2 to TRBJ1-1, with a weak D call TRBD1 (6 bases). CDR3 length equals 10 residues. Germline V CDR1 and CDR2: SNHLY, FYNNEI. CDR3 DNA sequence: TGTGCCAGCGGGGGCTCACCGCAGACCTGG. This encodes CASGGSPQTW. The whole variable domain, remainder taken from reference TRBV2 and TRBJ1-1, is EPEVTQTPSHQVTQMGQEVILRCVPISNHLYFYWYRQILGQKVEFLVSFYNNEISEKSEIFDDQFSVERPDGSNFTLKIRSTKLEDSAMYFCASGGSPQTWGQGTRLTVV.

This clone was observed a single time. J is TRBJ2-1 and V is TRBV2, with D perhaps TRBD2 (7 bases). Germline V CDR1 and CDR2: SNHLY, FYNNEI. The V gene lost 4 bases and the J gene lost 10 bases, with 11 bases spanning the gap. The CDR3 is made up of 12 amino acids. The CDR3 loop is CASSVRGPEQFF. CDR3 DNA sequence: TGTGCCAGCAGTGTGCGGGGGCCCGAGCAGTTCTTC.

The chain links TRBV6-2 or TRBV6-3 to TRBJ1-5; D possibly corresponds to TRBD1 (5 bases). This CDR3 has 14 amino acids. Germline CDR1 and CDR2: MNHEY and SVGEGT. V dropped 5 bases and J dropped 4 bases, with 12 bases sitting between them. This CDR3 reads CASSGTSRNQPQHF. The CDR3 DNA reads as TGTGCCAGCAGTGGGACGTCAAGGAATCAGCCCCAGCATTTT.

This chain joins TRBV9 and TRBJ1-1, with 7 bases that match TRBD1. V lost 8 bases and J lost 9; bases outside the gene matches: 22. This CDR3 region has 16 residues. CDR1 and CDR2 (germline): SGDLS, YYNGEE. The CDR3 bases are TGTGCCAGTAGCTCGGACCTAAGGGGGCAGGGAGGAAAAGCTTTCTTT. This translates into CASSSDLRGQGGKAFF. Looking up the rest from reference TRBV9 and TRBJ1-1 gives the full variable domain: DSGVTQTPKHLITATGQRVTLRCSPRSGDLSVYWYQQSLDQGLQFLIQYYNGEERAKGNILERFSAQQFPDLHSELNLSSLELGDSALYFCASSSDLRGQGGKAFFGQGTRLTVV.